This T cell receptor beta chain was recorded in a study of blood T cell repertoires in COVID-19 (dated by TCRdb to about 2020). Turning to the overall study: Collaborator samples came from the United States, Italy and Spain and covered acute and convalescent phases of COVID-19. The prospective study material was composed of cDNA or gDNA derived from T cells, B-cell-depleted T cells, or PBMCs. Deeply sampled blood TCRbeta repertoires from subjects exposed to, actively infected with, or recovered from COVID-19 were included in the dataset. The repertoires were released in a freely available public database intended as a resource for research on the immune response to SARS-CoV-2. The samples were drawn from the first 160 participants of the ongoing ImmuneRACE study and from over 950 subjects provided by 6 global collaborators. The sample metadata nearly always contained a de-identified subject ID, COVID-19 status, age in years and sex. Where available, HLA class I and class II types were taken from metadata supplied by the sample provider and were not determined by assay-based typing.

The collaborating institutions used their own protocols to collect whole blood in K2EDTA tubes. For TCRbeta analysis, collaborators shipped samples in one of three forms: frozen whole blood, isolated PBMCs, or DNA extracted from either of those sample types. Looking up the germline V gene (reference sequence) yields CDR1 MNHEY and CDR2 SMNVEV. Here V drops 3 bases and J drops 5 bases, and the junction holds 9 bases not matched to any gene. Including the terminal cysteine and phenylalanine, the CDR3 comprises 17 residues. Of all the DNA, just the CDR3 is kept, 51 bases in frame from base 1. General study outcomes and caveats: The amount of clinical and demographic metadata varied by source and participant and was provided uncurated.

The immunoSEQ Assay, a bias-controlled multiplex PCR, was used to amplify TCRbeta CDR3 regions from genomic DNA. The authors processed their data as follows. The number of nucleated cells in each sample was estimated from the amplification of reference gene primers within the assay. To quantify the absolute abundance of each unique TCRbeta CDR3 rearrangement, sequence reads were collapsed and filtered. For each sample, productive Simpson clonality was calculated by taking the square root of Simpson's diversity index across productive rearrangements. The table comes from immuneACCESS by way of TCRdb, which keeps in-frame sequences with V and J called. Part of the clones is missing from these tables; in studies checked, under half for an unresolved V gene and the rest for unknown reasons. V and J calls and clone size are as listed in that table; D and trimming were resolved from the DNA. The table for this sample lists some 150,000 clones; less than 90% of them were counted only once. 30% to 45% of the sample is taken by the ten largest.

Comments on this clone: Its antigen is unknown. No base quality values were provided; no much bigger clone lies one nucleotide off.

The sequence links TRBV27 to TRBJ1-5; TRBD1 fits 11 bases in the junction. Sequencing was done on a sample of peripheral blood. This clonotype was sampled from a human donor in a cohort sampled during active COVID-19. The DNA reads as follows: TGTGCCAGCAGTTTTTACCCCCGGGACAGGGGGGATCAGCCCCAGCATTTT. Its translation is CASSFYPRDRGDQPQHF.